This TCR beta chain was observed in a study of T cells expressing NK-cell markers. It was by 5'RACE template switching with UMIs that TCR beta cDNA was made. TCRdb processed the 5' RACE reads again and assigns one entry to each CDR3 protein, with no DNA. The table for this sample gives fewer than 300,000 distinct CDR3 sequences. The CDR3 contains 13 residues. This receptor was taken from a woman aged 18 to 69 in good health. The rearrangement uses TRBV12-3 or TRBV12-4 and TRBJ1-3. What was sequenced was blood T cells: a sorted CD56 or NKG2C T cell subset, CD4+ or CD8+ T cells, or bulk PBMC T cells (not recorded which). The CDR3 loop reads CASSHALGNTIYF.